Shown below are 27 T cell receptor beta chains from a single sample sequenced in a study of T-cell memory formation after mild COVID-19. TCRdb re-called the 5' RACE reads with MiXCR, one entry per CDR3 protein. The sample yields 350,000 to 500,000 distinct CDR3 sequences, about a sixth seen once. Sequences were obtained from PBMCs or a T cell subset sorted from them (not recorded which). These receptors came from a man between 18 and 29 years old who had mild COVID-19 (a few samples of this study predate the infection). Cell type and time point are not known.

V gene TRBV4-3 combines with J gene TRBJ2-3, with TRBD2 matching 14 bases. The V gene end was trimmed by 3 bases and the J gene end by 3 bases; junction bases not matched to a gene: 5. The CDR3 runs to 17 residues. Germline assignment: CDR1 LGHNA and CDR2 YSLEER. CDR3 bases: TGCGCCAGCAGCCAGGACGGGACTAGCGGGGGTACAGATACGCAGTATTTT. Translation gives CASSQDGTSGGTDTQYF.

This chain connects TRBV7-2 to TRBJ2-3; D ambiguous. The CDR3 sequence is 15 residues long. CDR1 is SGHTA and CDR2 is FQGNSA in the germline V gene. The germline V and J ends were trimmed by 6 bases and 0 bases, with 13 bases remaining between them. CDR3 nucleotides: TGTGCCAGCAGTCGACACCACGCTAGCACAGATACGCAGTATTTT. Translating gives CASSRHHASTDTQYF. The whole variable domain, remainder taken from reference TRBV7-2 and TRBJ2-3, is GAGVSQSPSNKVTEKGKDVELRCDPISGHTALYWYRQSLGQGLEFLIYFQGNSAPDKSGLPSDRFSAERTGGSVSTLTIQRTQQEDSAVYLCASSRHHASTDTQYFGPGTRLTVL.

V usage is TRBV7-6 and J usage is TRBJ1-2; 7 nucleotides align to TRBD1. Trimming took 6 bases from V and 7 from J; bases not matched to a gene: 8. Germline CDR1 reads SGHVS; CDR2 reads FNYEAQ. The CDR3 is 13 amino acids. The CDR3 sequence: CASSQTTGVGYTF. CDR3 DNA: TGTGCCAGCAGTCAAACCACAGGGGTTGGCTACACCTTC.

This clonotype was seen a few times. V and J are TRBV6-5 and TRBJ1-2; 10 positions match TRBD1. In germline, CDR1 is MNHEY, CDR2 SVGAGI. The CDR3 spans 15 residues. With 2 bases clipped from V and 4 bases from J, the junction kept 4 bases outside the gene matches. CDR3 in amino acids: CASSYPGQGVYGYTF. CDR3 DNA sequence: TGTGCCAGCAGTTACCCAGGACAGGGGGTCTATGGCTACACCTTC.

The V gene is TRBV12-3 or TRBV12-4, the J gene TRBJ2-3, with 7 bases matching TRBD1. The CDR3 is made up of 15 amino acids. V trimming: 1 base; J trimming: 2 bases; junction bases outside the gene matches: 3. CDR3 sequence reads: CASSLVGQATDTQYF. DNA for the CDR3: TGTGCCAGCAGTTTAGTAGGACAGGCCACAGATACGCAGTATTTT.

Only a few counts were recorded for this clonotype. The V gene is TRBV28, the J gene TRBJ2-5, with 14 positions matching TRBD2. The CDR3 is made up of 15 amino acids. The J segment lost 3 bases and the V segment lost 5 bases, leaving 2 bases of the junction unmatched. Germline V gene data show CDR1 as MDHEN and CDR2 as SYDVKM. CDR3 sequence reads: CASSPTSGGEETQYF. The DNA for the CDR3 is TGTGCCAGCAGTCCGACTAGCGGGGGGGAAGAGACCCAGTACTTC.

The rearrangement links TRBV7-2 to TRBJ2-7, with 13 bases identical to TRBD2. The junction had 9 bases not matched to a gene; V was cut back by 8 bases and J by 5 bases. Germline CDR1 is SGHTA and CDR2 is FQGNSA. The CDR3 length is 15 residues. The CDR3 reads CASRRTGLAGNEQYF. The CDR3, as DNA: TGTGCCAGCCGGAGGACGGGACTAGCGGGGAACGAGCAGTACTTC.

The V gene is TRBV12-3 or TRBV12-4, the J gene TRBJ2-7; D might be TRBD1 (7 bases). The CDR3 totals 12 residues. V lost 6 bases, J lost 5 bases, and 11 bases lay in between. The CDR3 spells CASRRDSHEQYV. The CDR3 nucleotides are TGTGCCAGCAGGCGGGACAGCCACGAGCAGTACGTC.

This clonotype was counted a few times. The chain carries TRBV6-2 or TRBV6-3 and TRBJ2-7, with 10 bases lining up with TRBD2. The CDR3 runs to 18 residues. The J segment lost 4 bases and the V segment lost 2 bases, leaving 14 bases of the junction unmatched. Germline CDR1 MNHEY, CDR2 SVGEGT. In DNA, the CDR3 is TGTGCCAGCAGTTACGCGCTGAGCGGGGGGGATTGGAGATACGAGCAGTACGTC. This codes for CASSYALSGGDWRYEQYV.

The J gene is TRBJ2-7, the V gene TRBV6-1; D uncertain. Germline assignment: CDR1 MNHNS and CDR2 SASEGT. The germline V and J ends were trimmed by 2 bases and 9 bases, with 11 bases remaining between them. The CDR3 sequence is 12 residues long. The CDR3 reads CASSELSLRQYF. CDR3 nucleotides: TGTGCCAGCAGTGAACTTTCGCTCCGGCAGTACTTC.

This clonotype has a handful of counts. The chain joins TRBV7-9 to TRBJ2-1; 7 nucleotides match TRBD1. Trimming cost V 5 bases and J 9 bases; bases outside gene matches: 10. The CDR3 has 14 amino acids. Germline V gene sequence: CDR1 SEHNR, CDR2 FQNEAQ (reference sequence). CDR3 nucleotides: TGTGCCAGCAGCAAAAGATCAACAGGGGTTGAGCAGTTCTTC. This sequence encodes CASSKRSTGVEQFF.

J is TRBJ2-7 and V is TRBV2; TRBD1 or TRBD2 may be the D gene (5 bases each). V was shortened by 10 bases and J by 0 bases, with 19 bases between the two germline ends. Germline CDR1 reads SNHLY; CDR2 reads FYNNEI. The CDR3 totals 15 residues. DNA of the CDR3: TGTGCCACCCAAGGGATTGGGACGGACTCCTACGAGCAGTACTTC. The encoded protein is CATQGIGTDSYEQYF.

J is TRBJ1-5 and V is TRBV5-1; 9 bases align to TRBD1. V lost 4 bases and J lost 9; bases outside the gene matches: 8. The CDR3 spans 14 residues. Looked up from germline, CDR1 is SGHRS and CDR2 is YFSETQ. CDR3 DNA: TGCGCCAGCAGCGTGGGGACAGGGAGCGCGCCCCAGCATTTT. Its translation: CASSVGTGSAPQHF.

The V call is TRBV20-1, the J call TRBJ1-2; 9 bases are a match to TRBD1. CDR1 and CDR2 from the germline V gene are DFQATT and SNEGSKA (reference sequence). V dropped 3 bases and J dropped 7; count of bases not matched to a gene: 6. This CDR3 is built from 13 residues. CDR3 region: CSASVQGARGYTF. CDR3 in DNA: TGCAGTGCTAGTGTACAGGGGGCGCGTGGCTACACCTTC.

The chain is built from TRBV24-1 and TRBJ2-5; TRBD2 aligns across 7 bases. The V segment lost 5 bases and the J segment 4 bases; nucleotides outside the gene matches: 3. The CDR3 sequence is 13 residues long. Germline V gene lookup returns CDR1 KGHDR and CDR2 SFDVKD. The DNA for the CDR3 is TGTGCCACCAGTGCCCCGGGAGGAGAGACCCAGTACTTC. Translating gives CATSAPGGETQYF.

The rearrangement uses TRBV6-1 and TRBJ1-2; a possible D gene is TRBD1 (5 bases). This CDR3 comprises 12 residues. V was pared by 5 bases and J by 8 bases, with 12 bases between. Germline CDR1 reads MNHNS; CDR2 reads SASEGT. Written as DNA, the CDR3 is TGTGCCAGCAGTTCCCAGGGTAGGGGCTACACCTTC. It is translated as CASSSQGRGYTF.

The CDR3 nucleotides are TGCAGTGCTAGAGACTCCGGGGTCTACACTGAAGCTTTCTTT. It codes for CSARDSGVYTEAFF. The chain links TRBV20-1 to TRBJ1-1; the D is unclear. Germline V gene lookup returns CDR1 DFQATT and CDR2 SNEGSKA (reference sequence). CDR3 length: 14 residues. V was cut by 0 bases and J by 3 bases, with 11 bases left in between.

This clonotype was seen only a few times. The V and J genes are TRBV12-3 or TRBV12-4 and TRBJ1-5; 9 bases match TRBD1. Trimming cost V 5 bases and J 7 bases; bases outside gene matches: 9. The CDR3 contains 15 residues. CDR3 in amino acids: CASSLTGGRRQPQHF. In DNA form, the CDR3 reads TGTGCCAGCAGTCTGACAGGGGGACGGCGGCAGCCCCAGCATTTT.

This clonotype was seen more than once but under ten times. The chain couples TRBV27 to TRBJ2-5, with 11 bases lining up with TRBD1. J lost 5 bases, V lost 6 bases, and 5 bases had no gene match. CDR3 length: 14 amino acids. Germline CDR1 is MNHEY and CDR2 is SMNVEV (reference sequence). DNA for the CDR3: TGTGCCAGCAGACCCGGACAGGGGGCCGAGACCCAGTACTTC. Translating it yields CASRPGQGAETQYF.

In its sample, this clonotype was seen a few times. The V gene is TRBV29-1, the J gene TRBJ2-3; D might be TRBD2 (5 bases). With 5 bases removed from V and 0 bases from J, the gap between germline ends came to 9 bases. This CDR3 has 13 amino acids. Germline CDR1 SQVTM, CDR2 ANQGSEA. CDR3 protein: CSVPRTSTDTQYF. The DNA for the CDR3 is TGCAGCGTTCCTCGGACTAGCACAGATACGCAGTATTTT.

This clonotype was seen at least ten times. This chain links TRBV14 with TRBJ1-1; no reliable D call. CDR3 length: 13 residues. Trimming took 4 bases from V and 2 from J, leaving 8 bases between them. CDR1 is SGHDN, CDR2 FVKESK, per germline. The CDR3 protein is CASSLASNTEAFF. The CDR3 nucleotides are TGTGCCAGCAGCCTGGCCAGCAACACTGAAGCTTTCTTT. Based on the CDR3 plus reference TRBV14 and TRBJ1-1, the full variable domain is EAGVTQFPSHSVIEKGQTVTLRCDPISGHDNLYWYRRVMGKEIKFLLHFVKESKQDESGMPNNRFLAERTGGTYSTLKVQPAELEDSGVYFCASSLASNTEAFFGQGTRLTVV.

This clonotype showed up just a few times. The genes are TRBV6-6 and TRBJ1-2; the match to TRBD1 covers 7 bases. V dropped 4 bases and J dropped 5; count of bases not matched to a gene: 7. The V gene's germline CDR1 is MNHNY and CDR2 SVGAGI (reference sequence). This CDR3 contains 14 residues. This CDR3 reads CASSSMGQQYGYTF. The CDR3 nucleotides are TGTGCCAGCAGTTCGATGGGACAGCAATATGGCTACACCTTC.

In DNA form, the CDR3 reads TGTGCCAGCAGTTACCAGGGTCGGTTTCAGTACTTC. Amino acid sequence: CASSYQGRFQYF. This sequence joins TRBV6-2 or TRBV6-3 and TRBJ2-4; maybe TRBD1 (5 bases). The CDR3 runs 12 residues. Per the germline V gene, CDR1 is MNHEY and CDR2 is SVGEGT. Trimming took off 2 bases at V and 11 bases at J, with 10 bases between the two ends.

This clonotype was counted between two and nine times. The J gene is TRBJ2-1, the V gene TRBV15; TRBD1 matches at 8 bases. Unmatched junction bases numbered 6, after V lost 0 bases and J lost 5 bases. This CDR3 comprises 16 residues. CDR1 is LNHNV and CDR2 is YYDKDF in the germline V gene (reference sequence). In DNA form, the CDR3 reads TGTGCCACCAGCAGAGAACCACAGGGGGTTGACAATGAGCAGTTCTTC. Its translation: CATSREPQGVDNEQFF. The full variable domain, its missing parts supplied by reference TRBV15 and TRBJ2-1, is DAMVIQNPRYQVTQFGKPVTLSCSQTLNHNVMYWYQQKSSQAPKLLFHYYDKDFNNEADTPDNFQSRRPNTSFCFLDIRSPGLGDTAMYLCATSREPQGVDNEQFFGPGTRLTVL.

This rearrangement joins TRBV5-6 to TRBJ2-7, with a tentative D call TRBD1 (5 bases). Trimming pared 2 bases from V and 2 bases from J, leaving 11 bases between. There are 14 residues in the CDR3. CDR1 SGHDT and CDR2 YYEEEE come from the germline V gene. The CDR3 reads CASSFRGRTYEQYV. CDR3 nucleotides: TGTGCCAGCAGCTTTAGGGGCCGCACCTACGAGCAGTACGTC.

J is TRBJ2-7 and V is TRBV4-1; D is undetermined. The germline V gene encodes CDR1 MGHRA and CDR2 YSYEKL. Trimming cost V 3 bases and J 0 bases, with 12 bases left between them. The CDR3 runs 15 residues. The CDR3 reads CASSQAHGTSYEQYF. The DNA of the CDR3 is TGCGCCAGCAGCCAGGCCCACGGCACCTCCTACGAGCAGTACTTC.

This clonotype appeared a single time. This chain connects TRBV12-3 or TRBV12-4 to TRBJ1-5; a weak D match, TRBD1 (5 bases). The germline V and J ends were trimmed by 6 bases and 2 bases, with 14 bases remaining between them. The CDR3 is made up of 15 amino acids. The CDR3 DNA is TGTGCCAGCAGCCGGGGACTGCATGGCAATCAGCCCCAGCATTTT. Protein product: CASSRGLHGNQPQHF.